A selection of T cell receptor beta chains follows, all from one sample in a study of blood T cell repertoires in COVID-19. Some clones are missing from TCRdb's copy, which holds only in-frame ones; the method was immunoSEQ multiplex PCR. The sample comprises approximately 200,000 clones, approximately 84% of which are singletons, and 3.2% rests with the top ten. Input material: PBMCs or T cells enriched from blood (not recorded which). These receptors all stem from a woman aged 25-40 years who had recovered from COVID-19. The conserved cysteine and the conserved F or W are not part of the CDR3 here.

TRBJ2-1	TRBV3-1/TRBV3-2	ASSHPHRDNEQF
TRBJ2-6	TRBV5-1	ASSSQPSGANVLT
TRBJ2-1	TRBV9	ASSVAVLPGNEQF
TRBJ2-1	TRBV19	ASSIGTRKDNEQF
TRBJ1-1	TRBV24-1	ATASGAQGSTEAF
TRBJ2-1	TRBV29-1	SVWTGSLNEQF
TRBJ2-1	TRBV6-4	ASSPSGGADGEQF
TRBJ1-3	TRBV6-1	ASSDPSTVSGNTIY
TRBJ2-2	TRBV7-8	ASSLASGGAFSGELF
TRBJ2-6	TRBV5-4	ASSSLLTRSGANVLT
TRBJ1-4	TRBV7-9	ASSDSSDEKLF
TRBJ1-1	TRBV28	ASSSRTEVFRRTEAF
TRBJ1-1	TRBV9	ASSVVGGFGDAF
TRBJ1-2	TRBV7-9	ASSEGTGANYGYT
TRBJ2-5	TRBV9	ASSVAGGPGETQY
TRBJ2-1	TRBV3-1/TRBV3-2	ASSQVSRSGRASNEQF
TRBJ2-7	TRBV3-1/TRBV3-2	ASSQDLPGTGSGEQY
TRBJ2-3	TRBV5-4	ASSPTSGRALRDTQY
TRBJ2-7	TRBV27	ASSRSGPYEQY
TRBJ2-1	TRBV18	ASSPPRGLGALEQF
TRBJ2-5	TRBV28	ASSKGTGGFTETQY
TRBJ1-2	TRBV9	ASSESDGSGYGYT
TRBJ2-6	TRBV5-8	ASSRDRRYSGANVLT
TRBJ2-3	TRBV11-2	ASSLLSGSSTDTQY
TRBJ2-7	TRBV7-2	ASSLAPGLAGEQY
TRBJ1-6	TRBV10-1	ASSEWLGQAGNSPLH
TRBJ1-5	TRBV10-3	AISHRVEDQPQH
TRBJ2-7	TRBV7-8	ASSPRWDTRYEQY
TRBJ1-2	TRBV15	ATSRDRREMYGYT
TRBJ1-1	TRBV4-1	ASSQGRGTEAF